The sequence of this TCR beta chain was determined in a study of shared clonotypes between healthy human individuals. Note on this clone: Its cognate antigen is unknown.

Study-level results: Sorted-subset sequencing was shown by rarefaction to be incomplete despite large depth.

Naivety among CD8 cells was defined by CD45RO negativity and positive CCR7 selection, thereby excluding terminally differentiated effector memory CD45RA+ cells. Repertoires were generated with immunoSEQ multiplex PCR, while TCRdb's copy carries only in-frame clones and drops some. The sample includes around 2,100,000 clones, over 85% seen only once; the top ten take approximately 1%. This CDR3 comprises 17 residues. CDR1 is SGHRS, CDR2 YFSETQ, per germline. V lost 4 bases and J lost 0, with 16 bases in between. The chain combines TRBV5-1 with TRBJ2-2; D uncertain. The receptor was derived from a man aged 18 to 30 in good health. The specimen was naive CD8+ T cells sorted from blood. The CDR3: CASSQPVSTPNTGELFF. The CDR3 bases are TGCGCCAGCAGCCAGCCCGTGTCTACCCCGAACACCGGGGAGCTGTTTTTT. Full variable domain (outside the CDR3, taken from reference TRBV5-1 and TRBJ2-2): KAGVTQTPRYLIKTRGQQVTLSCSPISGHRSVSWYQQTPGQGLQFLFEYFSETQRNKGNFPGRFSGRQFSNSRSEMNVSTLELGDSALYLCASSQPVSTPNTGELFFGEGSRLTVL.